This T cell receptor (beta chain) originates from a study of blood T cell repertoires in COVID-19. Study information: The samples span acute and convalescent COVID-19 from the United States, Italy and Spain. From T cells, B-cell-depleted T cells, or PBMCs came the material, which was cDNA or gDNA.

This clone was recorded once. The germline gives CDR1 SEHNR, CDR2 FQNEAQ (reference sequence). The J segment lost 11 bases and the V segment lost 1 base, leaving 7 bases of the junction unmatched. This CDR3 has 13 residues. Original analysis: How many nucleated cells were present was estimated from reference gene primer amplification. Assay used: immunoSEQ multiplex PCR; TCRdb lists only in-frame clones, some missing. The DNA gave D and trimming, while V, J and clone size come from that table. This sample has about 30,000 clones, with approximately 86% found just once. The receptor's source is a man between 70 and 80 years old with acute or convalescent COVID-19. The material sequenced was peripheral blood. The rearrangement uses TRBV7-9 and TRBJ1-1, with TRBD1 matching over 7 bases. CDR3 sequence reads: CASSLVQGSGAFF. CDR3 nucleotide sequence: TGTGCCAGCAGCTTAGTACAGGGGTCGGGGGCTTTCTTT.